This T cell receptor beta chain was recovered during a study of shared clonotypes between healthy human individuals. Data came from immunoSEQ multiplex PCR; TCRdb stores just in-frame clones and leaves some out. The sample contains approximately 470,000 clones, 70% to 80% of which appear only once. The table lists this clone with many counts. The sequence derives from a middle-aged woman in good health. Some clones in this sample may be carry-over from other donors' samples. Material for sequencing was PBMCs.

The CDR3 reads CASSESNTLDEQYF. CDR3 coding DNA: TGTGCCAGCAGTGAAAGCAACACCCTCGACGAGCAGTACTTC. The J gene is TRBJ2-7, the V gene TRBV6-1; D call uncertain. Trimming took 2 bases from V and 5 from J, leaving 13 bases between them. This CDR3 contains 14 residues. Germline V gene data show CDR1 as MNHNS and CDR2 as SASEGT.